The clone carrying this T cell receptor (beta chain) is deemed medium-sized (0.01 to 0.1%) by its frequency. The antigen remains unidentified. After re-calling the 10x single-cell sequencing reads, TCRdb lists one entry per CDR3 protein, DNA absent. The sample's table shows over a thousand distinct CDR3 sequences. The data were obtained in a study of CD8 T cells in cerebrospinal fluid in Alzheimer's disease. Study in general: CSF T cell clonal expansion was assessed by plate-based nested PCR and droplet-based sequencing. Findings and limits, study-wide: Compared with controls, mild cognitive impairment or Alzheimer's disease patients showed higher maximum CSF clone percentages.

All participants were free of acute infectious disease and in good physical condition. The CDR3 is made up of 14 amino acids. CDR1 and CDR2 from the germline V gene are SNHLY and FYNNEI. The V call is TRBV2, the J call TRBJ2-7; the TRBD1 assignment by TCRdb is unverifiable without DNA. This sequence was found in a human donor with mild cognitive impairment. Specimen: cerebrospinal fluid. CDR3 sequence reads: CASSGQGVLYEQYF. The full variable domain, in which reference TRBV2 and TRBJ2-7 provide the parts outside the CDR3, is EPEVTQTPSHQVTQMGQEVILRCVPISNHLYFYWYRQILGQKVEFLVSFYNNEISEKSEIFDDQFSVERPDGSNFTLKIRSTKLEDSAMYFCASSGQGVLYEQYFGPGTRLTVT.